This T cell receptor beta chain was profiled in a study of T cell responses to AZD1222 COVID-19 vaccine. Germline V CDR1 and CDR2: SGHRS, YFSETQ. V was cut by 1 base and J by 8 bases, with 6 bases left in between. The CDR3 length is 11 residues. The repertoire was sequenced with immunoSEQ multiplex PCR; TCRdb's copy has only in-frame clones and lacks some. The sample holds about 70,000 clones, approximately 86% seen once. The V and J genes are TRBV5-1 and TRBJ1-2; possible D gene TRBD1, 5 bases. Source: peripheral blood, taken on day 0 of MenACWY control vaccination. This TCR was sampled from an adult in good health. The CDR3 loop is CASSLTGGYTF. CDR3 in DNA: TGCGCCAGCAGCTTGACAGGCGGCTACACCTTC.